This T cell receptor (beta chain) appears in the sequencing data of a study of blood T cell repertoires in COVID-19. V was pared by 0 bases and J by 2 bases, with 17 bases between. The CDR3 loop spans 19 amino acids. Living in 24 US areas, the participants were between about 18 and 100 years of age. Clinical histories supplied by participants themselves formed the basis of cohort assignment. In the original analysis: Amplification of reference gene primers provided the estimated nucleated cell counts. Generated by immunoSEQ multiplex PCR, the TCRdb table keeps only in-frame clones and is missing some. The V and J calls and clone size are taken from that table; D and trimming were inferred from the DNA. The sample consists of 270,000 or so clones, around nine tenths of them appearing once.

Sequencing was performed on PBMCs or T cells enriched from blood (not recorded which). The sequence came from a woman younger than 35 who had recovered from COVID-19. The rearrangement links TRBV23-1 to TRBJ1-6, with D perhaps matching TRBD1 (6 bases). TRBV23-1 is marked as an open reading frame, function uncertain. The CDR3 DNA reads TGCGCCAGCAGTCAATCTGGGCGTGAACAGGGAACCTATAATTCACCCCTCCACTTT. As protein: CASSQSGREQGTYNSPLHF.